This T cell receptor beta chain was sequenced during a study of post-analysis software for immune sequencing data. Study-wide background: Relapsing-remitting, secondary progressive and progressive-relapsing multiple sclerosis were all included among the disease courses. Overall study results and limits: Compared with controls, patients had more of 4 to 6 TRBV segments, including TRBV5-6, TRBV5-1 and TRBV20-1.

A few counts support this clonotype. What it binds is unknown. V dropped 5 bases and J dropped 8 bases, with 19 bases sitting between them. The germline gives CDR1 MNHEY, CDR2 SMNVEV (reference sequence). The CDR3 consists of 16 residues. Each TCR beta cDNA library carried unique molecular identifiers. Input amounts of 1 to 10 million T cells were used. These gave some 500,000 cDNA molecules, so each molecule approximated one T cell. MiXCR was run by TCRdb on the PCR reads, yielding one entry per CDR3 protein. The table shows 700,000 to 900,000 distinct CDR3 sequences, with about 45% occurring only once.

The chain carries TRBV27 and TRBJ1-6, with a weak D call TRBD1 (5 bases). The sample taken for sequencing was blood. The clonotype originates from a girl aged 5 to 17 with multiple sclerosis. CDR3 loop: CASSPSPGKAYSPLHF. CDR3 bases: TGTGCCAGCAGTCCGTCTCCAGGGAAGGCTTATTCACCCCTCCACTTT.